The rows below give T cell receptor beta chains drawn from one sample of a study of long-term antiretroviral therapy in people with HIV. Measured with immunoSEQ multiplex PCR; TCRdb has only the in-frame clones, and not every one. The sample carries 16,000 or so clones, around four fifths recorded once. Sequences were derived from unsorted PBMCs, sampled 2.1 years after starting antiretroviral therapy. These receptors were taken from a middle-aged man with HIV. The CDR3 runs from the conserved cysteine through the conserved F or W. D genes are given only for firm matches. Clone size, where shown, is once, few, many, or a class for clones that have expanded.

>.|.|TRBV19|TRBJ1-2
TGTGCCAGCCGGGCCAACTATGGCTACACCTTC
CASRANYGYTF
>.|few|TRBV2|TRBJ1-1
TGTGCCAGCAGTAAGGGGGAGAACACTGAAGCTTTCTTT
CASSKGENTEAFF
>.|.|TRBV11-2|TRBJ2-1
TGTGCCAGCAGCTTAGTCGATCCGGGGAATGAGCAGTTCTTC
CASSLVDPGNEQFF
>.|once|TRBV19|TRBJ1-5
TGTGCCAGTAGTATAGGAGAGAGCAATCAGCCCCAGCATTTT
CASSIGESNQPQHF
>TRBD2|.|TRBV7-3|TRBJ2-1
TGTGCCAGCAGCTTATTCGGGGGGGTCGGGGTTGAGCAGTTCTTC
CASSLFGGVGVEQFF
>TRBD1|.|TRBV10-3|TRBJ2-1
TGTGCCATCAGTGAGTCGACGGGACAGGGGTACAATGAGCAGTTCTTC
CAISESTGQGYNEQFF
>.|.|TRBV7-9|TRBJ1-1
TGTGCCAGCAGCTTAGGCAAGAACACTGAAGCTTTCTTT
CASSLGKNTEAFF
>TRBD2|.|TRBV7-2|TRBJ2-7
TGTGCCAGCAGCCGGGACGGTCTAGCGGGGAGTTACGAGCAGTACTTC
CASSRDGLAGSYEQYF
>.|.|TRBV2|TRBJ1-1
TGTGCCAGCAGGGGACCTTACATGAACACTGAAGCTTTCTTT
CASRGPYMNTEAFF
>TRBD2|once|TRBV2|TRBJ2-1
TGTGCCTCCGAAGAGGGGACAGGAGGGACTAGCGTCTACCCTGAGCAGTTCTTC
CASEEGTGGTSVYPEQFF
>.|.|TRBV30|TRBJ2-2
TGTGCCTGGACTCAGGGGTACACCGGGGAGCTGTTTTTT
CAWTQGYTGELFF
>.|.|TRBV7-2|TRBJ1-4
TGTGCCAGCAGCTCCCTCTTTGGAACTAATGAAAAACTGTTTTTT
CASSSLFGTNEKLFF
>.|few|TRBV5-6|TRBJ1-2
TGTGCCAGCAGTCATACGTCAGGGGAAACCTTC
CASSHTSGETF
>.|.|TRBV5-6|TRBJ1-6
TGTGCCAGCAGCTTGCGGCCGCCAGATTATAATTCACCCCTCCACTTT
CASSLRPPDYNSPLHF
>TRBD1|once|TRBV6-5|TRBJ2-6
TGTGCCAGCAGTTACAGGACAGGGTCCGGGGCCAACGTCCTGACTTTC
CASSYRTGSGANVLTF
>.|few|TRBV11-2|TRBJ1-2
TGTGCCAGCAGCTTAGGGCCTAACTATGGCTACACCTTC
CASSLGPNYGYTF
>.|once|TRBV6-5|TRBJ2-1
TGTGCCAGCAATTACAACAATGAGCAGTTCTTC
CASNYNNEQFF
>.|.|TRBV7-4|TRBJ1-2
TGTGCCAGCAGCTCTTTAGGGGCCCATGGCTACACCTTC
CASSSLGAHGYTF
>.|.|TRBV5-1|TRBJ2-7
TGCGCCAGCAGCCCCGGGAGTTTCTACGAGCAGTACTTC
CASSPGSFYEQYF
>.|.|TRBV27|TRBJ1-5
TGTGCCAGCAGTTTATCGAACCCGGGTCGGACGGTTCAGCCCCAGCATTTT
CASSLSNPGRTVQPQHF
>.|.|TRBV19|TRBJ1-2
TGTGCCAGTTCCTGGGGCAGCGACTATGGCTACACCTTC
CASSWGSDYGYTF
>TRBD1|.|TRBV29-1|TRBJ2-3
TGCAGCGTTCACAGGGGGGAATTGTCGACAGATACGCAGTATTTT
CSVHRGELSTDTQYF
>.|.|TRBV11-3|TRBJ2-2
TGTGCCAGCACCCCAGCCGGGGAGCTGTTTTTT
CASTPAGELFF
>.|.|TRBV2|TRBJ1-5
TGTGCCAGCAGGGATATACAGGGTCGGCAGCCCCAGCATTTT
CASRDIQGRQPQHF
>TRBD1|.|TRBV6-6|TRBJ1-2
TGTGCCAGCAGGCCGCTGGGACAGGGGGACGGCTATGGCTACACCTTC
CASRPLGQGDGYGYTF
>TRBD1|.|TRBV5-1|TRBJ2-5
TGCGCCAGCAGCCTCTACCCCGGGACAGGGGGCGAGGAGACCCAGTACTTC
CASSLYPGTGGEETQYF
>.|.|TRBV4-2|TRBJ1-6
TGTGCCAGCAGCCAAGATGGGATAGGGGGTGGCTATAATTCACCCCTCCACTTT
CASSQDGIGGGYNSPLHF
>.|.|TRBV4-1|TRBJ1-4
TGCGCCAGCAGCCGGACATTAAATGAAAAACTGTTTTTT
CASSRTLNEKLFF
>.|.|TRBV11-2|TRBJ1-1
TGTGCCAGCAGCTTAGCCGGGTTGAGCACTGAAGCTTTCTTT
CASSLAGLSTEAFF
>TRBD1|.|TRBV25-1|TRBJ1-2
TGTGCCAGCAGCGGGACAGGGGGCGATGGCTACACCTTC
CASSGTGGDGYTF
>.|once|TRBV2|TRBJ1-5
TGTGCCAGCAGTGAATATACCGCGTATAGCAATCAGCCCCAGCATTTT
CASSEYTAYSNQPQHF
>.|few|TRBV11-3|TRBJ2-7
TGTGCCAGCAGCTTAGCTCGGGACTACGAGCAGTACTTC
CASSLARDYEQYF
>.|.|TRBV6-6|TRBJ2-3
TGTGCCAGCAGTTATGCAGGGGGGCCGTCAGATACGCAGTATTTT
CASSYAGGPSDTQYF
>TRBD1|.|TRBV27|TRBJ2-5
TGTGCCAGCAGTTTCCGTTCCCCGGGACAGATGAAAGAGACCCAGTACTTC
CASSFRSPGQMKETQYF
>TRBD1|.|TRBV5-4|TRBJ1-4
TGTGCCAGCAGCTCTGACGGGACAGGGGATGAAAAACTGTTTTTT
CASSSDGTGDEKLFF
>.|.|TRBV18|TRBJ2-5
TGTGCCAGCTCACCACCGGGACCCGGGACGGGCAGGGAGACCCAGTACTTC
CASSPPGPGTGRETQYF
>.|.|TRBV28|TRBJ1-1
TGTGCCAGCAGTCTCAGGGTGGGGTACACTGAAGCTTTCTTT
CASSLRVGYTEAFF
>.|.|TRBV7-2|TRBJ1-6
TGTGCCAGCAGCTCCTCCGGGACAAATAATTCACCCCTCCACTTT
CASSSSGTNNSPLHF
>TRBD1|.|TRBV29-1|TRBJ2-7
TGCAGCGTTATCGGGACAGGGGGGTCCTACGAGCAGTACTTC
CSVIGTGGSYEQYF
>.|few|TRBV27|TRBJ1-1
TGTGCCAGCAGTTTATCTGGGGGGCGGATTGAAGCTTTCTTT
CASSLSGGRIEAFF
>.|.|TRBV5-5|TRBJ2-7
TGTGCCAGCAGCTTGGGGAACTACTACGAGCAGTACTTC
CASSLGNYYEQYF
>.|.|TRBV5-1|TRBJ2-7
TGCGCCAGCAGCTTGGCCGAGGCAGGAACCTACGAGCAGTACTTC
CASSLAEAGTYEQYF
>TRBD1|.|TRBV19|TRBJ2-7
TGTGCCAGTAGTGCCTGGGGGACAGGGGAGTTCGAGCAGTACTTC
CASSAWGTGEFEQYF
>.|.|TRBV5-1|TRBJ2-5
TGCGCCAGCAGCTTGGGGACACAGTACGGAGAGACCCAGTACTTC
CASSLGTQYGETQYF
>.|.|TRBV2|TRBJ1-3
TGTGCCAGCAGCGGGACAAGTTCAAACACCATATATTTT
CASSGTSSNTIYF
>.|.|TRBV18|TRBJ1-6
TGTGCCAGCTCACCAAAGCCCCGGACAGATGCCTCAAGCTCCTATAATTCACCCCTCCACTTT
CASSPKPRTDASSSYNSPLHF
>TRBD1|.|TRBV5-1|TRBJ2-5
TGCGCCAGCAGCTTGTCTCCGGGACAGGGGGAGTTGGAGACCCAGTACTTC
CASSLSPGQGELETQYF
>.|.|TRBV4-2|TRBJ1-2
TGTGCCAGCAGCCAAGAGACGAGGGGCTATGGCTACACCTTC
CASSQETRGYGYTF
>TRBD1|once|TRBV5-1|TRBJ2-5
TGCGCCAGCAGCTTACAACCGGGACAGGGGACCTTACAAGAGACCCAGTACTTC
CASSLQPGQGTLQETQYF
>TRBD1|.|TRBV11-2|TRBJ1-1
TGTGCCAGCAGAGACCTAGGGGGCGCGACTGAAGCTTTCTTT
CASRDLGGATEAFF
>.|.|TRBV5-6|TRBJ2-3
TGTGCCAGCAGCCGTAGAGATACGCAGTATTTT
CASSRRDTQYF
>TRBD1|few|TRBV14|TRBJ1-2
TGTGCCAGCAGCCAATTTACAGGGGACTATGGCTACACCTTC
CASSQFTGDYGYTF
>.|.|TRBV7-8|TRBJ1-5
TGTGCCAGCAGCTTACTCGGATTCAATCAGCCCCAGCATTTT
CASSLLGFNQPQHF
>.|.|TRBV4-1|TRBJ1-1
TGCGCCAGCAGCCCTGGAGCGGGCTCTGAAGCTTTCTTT
CASSPGAGSEAFF
>.|.|TRBV5-4|TRBJ2-3
TGTGCCAGCAGCCAACAGCAGGCTAGCACAGATACGCAGTATTTT
CASSQQQASTDTQYF
>.|.|TRBV7-6|TRBJ2-1
TGTGCCAGCAGCTTAGAGGGCAGACCAGACAATGAGCAGTTCTTC
CASSLEGRPDNEQFF